The following is a T cell receptor (beta chain) sequence with its context. Its antigen is undetermined. This entry is derived from a study of T cell repertoires in cytomegalovirus infection. Overall study context: The study used recently identified HLA-C-restricted and well-studied HLA-B-restricted CMV epitopes. Both a matching HLA type and CMV infection were indicated by public TCR beta signatures. Study-wide results and caveats: Within the response measured ex vivo, HLA-C-restricted CMV-specific TCR beta clonotypes were dominant. Cumulative public TCR beta family frequency identified carriers of CMV plus the relevant HLA.

Trimming removed 4 bases from V and 5 bases from J; junction bases left unmatched: 11. The CDR3 consists of 17 residues. Looked up from germline, CDR1 is MDHEN and CDR2 is SYDVKM. TCRdb reanalysed the reads using MiXCR and keeps one entry per CDR3 protein. The sample has 750,000 to 950,000 distinct CDR3 sequences, almost 30% seen once; the top ten hold around 13%. The receptor was isolated from a human donor in good health (CMV status not recorded). Some clones in this sample may be carry-over from other donors' samples. This specimen consisted of cultured CD8+ T cells from PBMCs, obtained from culture after CMV antigen stimulation. The rearrangement uses TRBV28 and TRBJ2-5; 12 bases line up with TRBD1. The CDR3 DNA follows: TGTGCCAGCAGTTACTTCCCCGGGACAGGGGGCGACGAGACCCAGTACTTC. It specifies CASSYFPGTGGDETQYF.